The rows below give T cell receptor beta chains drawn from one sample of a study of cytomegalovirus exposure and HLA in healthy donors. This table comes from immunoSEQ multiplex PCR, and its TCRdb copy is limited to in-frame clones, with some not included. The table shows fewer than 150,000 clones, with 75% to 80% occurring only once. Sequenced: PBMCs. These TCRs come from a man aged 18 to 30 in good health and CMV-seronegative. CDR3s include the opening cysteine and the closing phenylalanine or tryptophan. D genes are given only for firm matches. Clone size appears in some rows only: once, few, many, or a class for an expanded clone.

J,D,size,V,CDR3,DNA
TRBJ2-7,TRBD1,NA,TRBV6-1,CASTPGQGSYEQYF,TGTGCCAGCACCCCGGGACAGGGATCCTACGAGCAGTACTTC
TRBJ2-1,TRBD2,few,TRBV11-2,CASSLEVAGGYNEQFF,TGTGCCAGCAGCTTAGAAGTGGCGGGGGGGTACAATGAGCAGTTCTTC
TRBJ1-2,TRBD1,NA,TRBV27,CASSLGQGSLGYTF,TGTGCCAGCAGTCTGGGACAGGGCTCCTTAGGCTACACCTTC
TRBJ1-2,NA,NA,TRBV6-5,CASSYRGGDNYGYTF,TGTGCCAGCAGTTACCGCGGGGGCGATAACTATGGCTACACCTTC
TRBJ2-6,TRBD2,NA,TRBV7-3,CASSLRGGSGANVLTF,TGTGCCAGCAGCTTAAGGGGGGGCTCTGGGGCCAACGTCCTGACTTTC
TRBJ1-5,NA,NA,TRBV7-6,CASSPRSDQPQHF,TGTGCCAGCAGCCCTCGGTCGGATCAGCCCCAGCATTTT
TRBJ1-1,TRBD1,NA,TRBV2,CASRQTGVNTEAFF,TGTGCCAGCAGACAAACAGGGGTGAACACTGAAGCTTTCTTT
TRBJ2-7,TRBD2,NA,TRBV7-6,CASSLAGGLGEQYF,TGTGCCAGCAGCTTAGCGGGAGGGCTGGGCGAGCAGTACTTC
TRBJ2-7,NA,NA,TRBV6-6,CASSYDYEQYF,TGTGCCAGCAGTTACGACTACGAGCAGTACTTC
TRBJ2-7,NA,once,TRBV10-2,CASLRAETYEQYF,TGCGCCAGCTTAAGAGCGGAGACCTACGAGCAGTACTTC
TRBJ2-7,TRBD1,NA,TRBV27,CASGQGTEQYF,TGTGCCAGCGGACAGGGTACCGAGCAGTACTTC
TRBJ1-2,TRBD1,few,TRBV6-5,CATRDSPTYYGYTF,TGTGCCACCCGGGACAGTCCCACTTACTATGGCTACACCTTC
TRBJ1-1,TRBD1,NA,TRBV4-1,CASSPRQGSMNTEAFF,TGCGCCAGCAGCCCACGACAGGGTAGTATGAACACTGAAGCTTTCTTT
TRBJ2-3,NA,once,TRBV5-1,CASSSERDTQYF,TGCGCCAGCAGCTCCGAGCGGGATACGCAGTATTTT
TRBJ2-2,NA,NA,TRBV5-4,CASRFNSAGELFF,TGTGCCAGCAGATTCAACAGTGCCGGGGAGCTGTTTTTT
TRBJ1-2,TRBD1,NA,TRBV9,CASSVSGGTHGYTF,TGTGCCAGCAGCGTTTCAGGGGGCACACATGGCTACACCTTC
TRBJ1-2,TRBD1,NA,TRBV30,CAWSVDFRTGRGDYGHTF,TGTGCCTGGAGTGTTGATTTCCGGACAGGGAGGGGGGACTATGGCCACACCTTC
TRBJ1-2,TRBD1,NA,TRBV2,CASSDDTGDVDYGYTF,TGTGCCAGCAGTGATGACACAGGGGACGTTGACTATGGCTACACCTTC
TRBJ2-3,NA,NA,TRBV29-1,CSVHSGPTDTQYF,TGCAGCGTTCATAGCGGACCCACAGATACGCAGTATTTT
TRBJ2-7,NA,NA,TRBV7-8,CASSTAGYSYEQYF,TGTGCCAGCAGCACCGCAGGGTACTCCTACGAGCAGTACTTC
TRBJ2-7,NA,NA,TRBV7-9,CASSLPTGQGSEQYF,TGTGCCAGCAGCTTACCCACCGGTCAGGGTTCCGAGCAGTACTTC
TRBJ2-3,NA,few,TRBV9,CASSVSHRVADTQYF,TGTGCCAGCAGCGTAAGTCACAGGGTGGCGGATACGCAGTATTTT
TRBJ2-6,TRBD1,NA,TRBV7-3,CASSKDRAGANVLTF,TGTGCCAGCAGCAAAGACAGGGCTGGGGCCAACGTCCTGACTTTC
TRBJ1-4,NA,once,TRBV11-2,CASSLAGPMGGKLFF,TGTGCCAGCAGCTTAGCAGGGCCGATGGGCGGAAAACTGTTTTTT
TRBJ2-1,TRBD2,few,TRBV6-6,CASSKTSGGANEQFF,TGTGCCAGCAGTAAGACTAGCGGGGGAGCAAATGAGCAGTTCTTC
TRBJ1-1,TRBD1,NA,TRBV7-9,CASSVTGGKGNTEAFF,TGTGCCAGCAGCGTTACAGGGGGCAAGGGGAACACTGAAGCTTTCTTT
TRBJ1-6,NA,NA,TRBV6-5,CASSPTGTGNSPLHF,TGTGCCAGCAGCCCCACAGGGACCGGGAATTCCCCCCTCCACTTT
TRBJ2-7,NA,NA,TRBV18,CASSPKGMSYEQYF,TGTGCCAGCTCACCAAAGGGGATGTCCTACGAGCAGTACTTC
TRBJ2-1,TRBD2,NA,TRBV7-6,CASSPWTSGGRHNNNEQFF,TGTGCCAGCAGCCCCTGGACTAGCGGGGGAAGACACAATAACAATGAGCAGTTCTTC
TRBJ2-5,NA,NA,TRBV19,CASSGWTAETQYF,TGTGCCAGTAGTGGTTGGACAGCGGAGACCCAGTACTTC
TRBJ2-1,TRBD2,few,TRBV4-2,CASSPGWSLASGSYNEQFF,TGTGCCAGCAGCCCGGGATGGTCGTTAGCTAGCGGGTCCTACAATGAGCAGTTCTTC
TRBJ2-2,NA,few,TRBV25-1,CASSEYERFGELFF,TGTGCCAGCAGTGAATATGAACGGTTCGGGGAGCTGTTTTTT
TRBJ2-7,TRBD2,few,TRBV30,CAWSGGGLAALSYEQYF,TGTGCCTGGAGTGGGGGCGGACTAGCGGCCCTCTCCTACGAGCAGTACTTC
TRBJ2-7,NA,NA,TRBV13,CASSSDFEKYEQYF,TGTGCCAGCAGCTCAGACTTCGAGAAATACGAGCAGTACTTC
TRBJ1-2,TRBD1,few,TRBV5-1,CASSLGQGEYYGYTF,TGCGCCAGCAGCTTGGGGCAGGGGGAATACTATGGCTACACCTTC
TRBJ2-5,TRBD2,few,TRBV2,CASSGWTRPRQETQYF,TGTGCCAGCAGTGGATGGACTAGACCGCGCCAAGAGACCCAGTACTTC
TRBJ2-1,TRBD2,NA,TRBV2,CASSSGLAGGDPYNEQFF,TGTGCCAGCAGTTCTGGACTAGCGGGAGGCGACCCTTACAATGAGCAGTTCTTC
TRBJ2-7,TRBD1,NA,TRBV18,CASSLGQADEQYF,TGTGCCAGCTCACTAGGACAGGCGGACGAGCAGTACTTC
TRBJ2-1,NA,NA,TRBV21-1,CASSRTGPSSYNEQFF,TGTGCCAGCAGCCGGACAGGGCCAAGCTCCTACAATGAGCAGTTCTTC
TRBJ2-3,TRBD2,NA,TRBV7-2,CASSLKRGSTDTQYF,TGTGCCAGCAGCTTAAAGCGGGGGAGCACAGATACGCAGTATTTT
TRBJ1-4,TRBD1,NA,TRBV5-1,CASSLVGQGGEKLFF,TGCGCCAGCAGCTTAGTTGGACAGGGCGGTGAAAAACTGTTTTTT
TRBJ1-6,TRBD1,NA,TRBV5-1,CASSPPDRGNSPLHF,TGCGCCAGCAGCCCCCCGGACAGGGGGAATTCACCCCTCCACTTT
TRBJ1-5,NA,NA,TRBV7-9,CASSFAGGNQPQHF,TGTGCCAGCAGCTTTGCAGGGGGCAATCAGCCCCAGCATTTT
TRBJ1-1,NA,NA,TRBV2,CASSEDLGGTEAFF,TGTGCCAGCAGTGAAGACCTGGGGGGCACTGAAGCTTTCTTT
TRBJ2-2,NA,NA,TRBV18,CASSPRTILNTGELFF,TGTGCCAGCTCTCCCAGGACTATCCTGAACACCGGGGAGCTGTTTTTT
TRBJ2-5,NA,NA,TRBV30,CAWSDQETQYF,TGTGCCTGGAGCGACCAAGAGACCCAGTACTTC
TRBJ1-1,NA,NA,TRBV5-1,CASSLGRGGNTEAFF,TGCGCCAGCAGCTTGGGGCGGGGGGGAAACACTGAAGCTTTCTTT
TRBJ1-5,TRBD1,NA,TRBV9,CASSAGTGGQPQHF,TGTGCCAGCAGCGCTGGGACAGGGGGTCAGCCCCAGCATTTT
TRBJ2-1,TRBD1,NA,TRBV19,CASSRTGYNEQFF,TGTGCCAGTAGTCGGACAGGGTATAATGAGCAGTTCTTC